This T cell receptor beta chain was documented in a study of T cell changes during pregnancy in multiple sclerosis. Here immunoSEQ multiplex PCR was the method, and the copy in TCRdb shows in-frame clones only, minus some. The sample has 39,000 or so clones, about 90% seen once. Source: CD4+ T cells from peripheral blood mononuclear cells, taken after pregnancy. The receptor comes from a female donor in good health, enrolled as a control in a pregnancy study.

DNA of the CDR3: TGTGCCAGCAGCCCCCGACAGATGAACACTGAAGCTTTCTTT. Translation gives CASSPRQMNTEAFF. The chain couples TRBV7-9 to TRBJ1-1, with D possibly TRBD1 on 5 matching bases. Germline V CDR1 and CDR2: SEHNR, FQNEAQ (reference sequence). The germline V and J ends were trimmed by 5 bases and 0 bases, with 10 bases remaining between them. This CDR3 has 14 amino acids.